Listed below are T cell receptor beta chains from one sample, sequenced in a study of T cells after yellow fever vaccination. Each CDR3 protein gets one entry after TCRdb re-called the 5' RACE reads with MiXCR. The table records hundreds of thousands of distinct CDR3 sequences, about 12% of them present only once. Specimen: PBMCs, collected on the day of the yellow fever booster vaccination. The source is a man aged 25 to 40 who received the YFV17D yellow fever vaccine. Both conserved end residues are part of each CDR3. The D gene is left open where the match is weak. Only some rows state a clone size, as once, few, many or a class for expanded clones.

len: 14; j_gene: TRBJ2-4; v_gene: TRBV4-3; d_gene: -; abundance: -; CDR3aa: CASSQADRKNIQYF; CDR3nt: TGCGCCAGCAGCCAAGCCGACCGAAAAAACATTCAGTACTTC
len: 14; j_gene: TRBJ2-5; v_gene: TRBV5-5; d_gene: -; abundance: -; CDR3aa: CAMSPGRAQETQYF; CDR3nt: TGTGCCATGAGCCCCGGGCGCGCACAAGAGACCCAGTACTTC
len: 12; j_gene: TRBJ2-3; v_gene: TRBV4-3; d_gene: -; abundance: -; CDR3aa: CASIKLTDTQYF; CDR3nt: TGCGCCAGCATAAAGCTTACGGATACGCAGTATTTT
len: 15; j_gene: TRBJ2-5; v_gene: TRBV12-3/TRBV12-4; d_gene: TRBD2; abundance: few; CDR3aa: CASSSSLAGEETQYF; CDR3nt: TGTGCCAGCAGTTCCTCCTTAGCGGGAGAGGAGACCCAGTACTTC
len: 15; j_gene: TRBJ1-6; v_gene: TRBV25-1; d_gene: -; abundance: -; CDR3aa: CASSEAGGYNSPLHF; CDR3nt: TGTGCCAGCAGTGAAGCTGGGGGTTATAATTCACCCCTCCACTTT
len: 13; j_gene: TRBJ2-7; v_gene: TRBV4-2; d_gene: -; abundance: -; CDR3aa: CASSQWVGYEQYF; CDR3nt: TGTGCCAGCAGCCAATGGGTTGGTTACGAGCAGTACTTC
len: 17; j_gene: TRBJ2-4; v_gene: TRBV18; d_gene: TRBD1; abundance: -; CDR3aa: CASSPLADRAAKNIQYF; CDR3nt: TGTGCCAGCTCACCATTGGCGGACAGGGCAGCCAAAAACATTCAGTACTTC
len: 18; j_gene: TRBJ2-3; v_gene: TRBV11-2; d_gene: TRBD1; abundance: few; CDR3aa: CASSLDGAGQGGTDTQYF; CDR3nt: TGTGCCAGCAGCTTAGATGGGGCGGGACAGGGTGGCACAGATACGCAGTATTTT
len: 16; j_gene: TRBJ2-1; v_gene: TRBV7-2; d_gene: TRBD2; abundance: few; CDR3aa: CASSLDGRAAYNEQFF; CDR3nt: TGTGCCAGCAGCTTAGACGGGAGGGCTGCCTACAATGAGCAGTTCTTC
len: 16; j_gene: TRBJ2-3; v_gene: TRBV7-9; d_gene: TRBD2; abundance: -; CDR3aa: CASSSKVAGEADTQYF; CDR3nt: TGTGCCAGCAGCTCCAAGGTAGCGGGAGAGGCAGATACGCAGTATTTT
len: 15; j_gene: TRBJ2-1; v_gene: TRBV28; d_gene: TRBD1; abundance: once; CDR3aa: CASREDRGAYNEQFF; CDR3nt: TGTGCCAGCAGAGAGGACAGGGGGGCTTACAATGAGCAGTTCTTC
len: 15; j_gene: TRBJ2-2; v_gene: TRBV5-4; d_gene: -; abundance: many; CDR3aa: CASSPGATPAGELFF; CDR3nt: TGTGCCAGCAGCCCCGGGGCTACCCCCGCCGGGGAGCTGTTTTTT
len: 15; j_gene: TRBJ2-5; v_gene: TRBV28; d_gene: TRBD1; abundance: -; CDR3aa: CASRTLQGAAETQYF; CDR3nt: TGTGCCAGCAGGACGTTACAGGGGGCAGCAGAGACCCAGTACTTC
len: 17; j_gene: TRBJ2-1; v_gene: TRBV5-1; d_gene: TRBD2; abundance: few; CDR3aa: CASSLAGTSGIMTVQFF; CDR3nt: TGCGCCAGCAGCTTGGCCGGGACTAGCGGGATAATGACGGTGCAGTTCTTC
len: 15; j_gene: TRBJ1-4; v_gene: TRBV19; d_gene: -; abundance: -; CDR3aa: CASSLTSGFNEKLFF; CDR3nt: TGTGCCAGTAGTCTCACGAGCGGCTTTAATGAAAAACTGTTTTTT
len: 15; j_gene: TRBJ1-4; v_gene: TRBV10-3; d_gene: -; abundance: -; CDR3aa: CAISEFPGPDQKLFF; CDR3nt: TGTGCCATCAGTGAGTTCCCAGGCCCGGATCAAAAACTGTTTTTT
len: 14; j_gene: TRBJ2-3; v_gene: TRBV7-8; d_gene: -; abundance: many; CDR3aa: CASSLAGSPDTQYF; CDR3nt: TGTGCCAGCAGCTTAGCGGGTAGCCCAGATACGCAGTATTTT
len: 15; j_gene: TRBJ2-1; v_gene: TRBV3-1; d_gene: TRBD2; abundance: -; CDR3aa: CASSPRTSGFNEQFF; CDR3nt: TGTGCCAGCAGCCCCCGGACTAGCGGTTTCAATGAGCAGTTCTTC
len: 12; j_gene: TRBJ2-7; v_gene: TRBV25-1; d_gene: -; abundance: -; CDR3aa: CASSKASYEQYF; CDR3nt: TGTGCCAGCTCCAAAGCCTCCTACGAGCAGTACTTC
len: 14; j_gene: TRBJ1-6; v_gene: TRBV7-2; d_gene: -; abundance: few; CDR3aa: CASSPRGDGSPLHF; CDR3nt: TGTGCCAGCAGCCCTAGGGGGGATGGGTCACCCCTCCACTTT
len: 14; j_gene: TRBJ1-1; v_gene: TRBV18; d_gene: -; abundance: few; CDR3aa: CASSPISGNTEAFF; CDR3nt: TGTGCCAGCTCACCAATAAGCGGGAACACTGAAGCTTTCTTT
len: 15; j_gene: TRBJ2-2; v_gene: TRBV15; d_gene: TRBD1; abundance: few; CDR3aa: CATSRGQGITGELFF; CDR3nt: TGTGCCACCAGCAGGGGACAGGGAATCACCGGGGAGCTGTTTTTT
len: 13; j_gene: TRBJ1-1; v_gene: TRBV19; d_gene: -; abundance: -; CDR3aa: CASSIQGNTEAFF; CDR3nt: TGTGCCAGTAGTATACAGGGGAACACTGAAGCTTTCTTT
len: 13; j_gene: TRBJ2-7; v_gene: TRBV29-1; d_gene: -; abundance: -; CDR3aa: CSVRLGPHYEQYF; CDR3nt: TGCAGCGTTCGTTTGGGTCCCCACTACGAGCAGTACTTC
len: 15; j_gene: TRBJ1-2; v_gene: TRBV5-6; d_gene: -; abundance: -; CDR3aa: CASSRRGVANYGYTF; CDR3nt: TGTGCCAGCAGCCGGAGGGGGGTAGCTAACTATGGCTACACCTTC
len: 12; j_gene: TRBJ2-7; v_gene: TRBV20-1; d_gene: -; abundance: few; CDR3aa: CSARDQAGEQYF; CDR3nt: TGCAGTGCTAGAGATCAGGCGGGAGAGCAGTACTTC
len: 12; j_gene: TRBJ2-4; v_gene: TRBV7-2; d_gene: -; abundance: many; CDR3aa: CASSLGWSIQYF; CDR3nt: TGTGCCAGCAGCTTAGGTTGGAGCATTCAGTACTTC
len: 13; j_gene: TRBJ2-3; v_gene: TRBV20-1; d_gene: -; abundance: few; CDR3aa: CSAIRDSTDTQYF; CDR3nt: TGCAGTGCTATCCGGGACAGCACAGATACGCAGTATTTT
len: 13; j_gene: TRBJ2-7; v_gene: TRBV3-1; d_gene: -; abundance: -; CDR3aa: CASSQAQSIEQYF; CDR3nt: TGTGCCAGCAGCCAAGCCCAGTCGATCGAGCAGTACTTC
len: 15; j_gene: TRBJ2-1; v_gene: TRBV7-2; d_gene: TRBD2; abundance: many; CDR3aa: CASSLVAGGSNEQFF; CDR3nt: TGTGCCAGCAGCTTAGTAGCGGGAGGTAGCAATGAGCAGTTCTTC
len: 13; j_gene: TRBJ2-4; v_gene: TRBV10-1; d_gene: -; abundance: -; CDR3aa: CARQILAKNIQYF; CDR3nt: TGCGCCAGACAGATTCTAGCCAAAAACATTCAGTACTTC